This T cell receptor beta chain was sequenced in a study of cytomegalovirus exposure and HLA in healthy donors. Across the study: Out of 300 to 500 genotyped donors, roughly 80% belonged to the Caucasian-associated ancestry cluster.

Trimming removed 6 bases from V and 9 bases from J; junction bases left unmatched: 11. Germline V gene lookup returns CDR1 MNHEY and CDR2 SMNVEV (reference sequence). This CDR3 spans 15 amino acids. 13 Jbeta primers and 60 Vbeta primers were used for the PCR. Sequencing was performed with immunoSEQ multiplex PCR; in TCRdb, only in-frame clones are kept and a portion is missing. The table shows 150,000 to 200,000 clones, with 79% occurring only once. The sequence came from a woman in her 50s in good health and CMV-seronegative. The source material was PBMCs. The J gene is TRBJ2-1, the V gene TRBV27, with 10 bases matching TRBD2. The CDR3 sequence: CASRDWASGSIEQFF. In DNA, the CDR3 is TGTGCCAGCAGGGATTGGGCTAGCGGGAGCATTGAGCAGTTCTTC.